This TCR beta chain comes out of a study of cytomegalovirus exposure and HLA in healthy donors. The study, taken as a whole, reports: Researchers had no immune exposure information except CMV serostatus available. Upon later analysis, HLA-associated TCR beta chains proved more clonally expanded than other, equally common chains. V- and J-gene trimming of TCR beta was linked (in a later analysis) to a missense DCLRE1C variant.

CDR1 and CDR2 (germline): SGHRS, YFSETQ. The ends were cut back, 1 base at V and 6 bases at J, with 22 bases in the middle. The CDR3 is 17 amino acids. Concerning this clone: Its antigen is still unknown.

In the PCR, 60 Vbeta and 13 Jbeta primers were used. TCRdb's table, derived via immunoSEQ multiplex PCR, lists solely in-frame clones and lacks some. Among 95,000 to 150,000 clones listed, roughly 66% were seen once. This TCR derives from a man aged 18 to 30 in good health and CMV-seronegative. The rearrangement joins TRBV5-1 to TRBJ1-2, with D maybe TRBD1 (6 bases). The sample comprised PBMCs. The CDR3 here is CASSLIWGGEGKNGYTF. In DNA form, the CDR3 reads TGCGCCAGCAGCTTGATTTGGGGGGGCGAGGGTAAGAATGGCTACACCTTC.